This paragraph reports one TCR beta chain. Its antigen is not known. This CDR3 contains 14 residues. V lost 6 bases, J lost 6 bases, and 14 bases lay in between. Germline lookup yields CDR1 MNHEY and CDR2 SMNVEV (reference sequence). This entry comes from a study of CD8 T cell repertoires and HIV-1 epitope variants. Overall study context: Twenty-five autologous and known Gag and Nef epitope variant peptides each stimulated T cells separately.

Clones were sequenced by immunoSEQ multiplex PCR, and TCRdb holds only the in-frame ones, with some missing. The table lists 5,000 to 6,500 clones, more than 50% of them singletons. The sequence was collected from a male donor with HIV. The chain carries TRBV27 and TRBJ2-2, with D hard to call. Sequences were obtained from cultured CD8+ T cells derived from PBMCs. CDR3 protein: CASSLIRGPGELFF. The CDR3 DNA reads as TGTGCCAGCAGCTTAATAAGAGGCCCCGGGGAGCTGTTTTTT.